Listed below are T cell receptor beta chains from one sample, sequenced in a study of blood T cell repertoires in COVID-19. Repertoires were generated with immunoSEQ multiplex PCR, while TCRdb's copy carries only in-frame clones and drops some. The sample records under 35,000 clones, about 90% being singletons. The sample was peripheral blood. These receptors were taken from a human donor in a cohort sampled during active COVID-19. CDR3s include the opening cysteine and the closing phenylalanine or tryptophan. The D gene is left open where the match is weak. A row's size may be missing; if present it is once, few, many or a size class.

j_call d_call clone_size v_call cdr3_nt cdr3_aa
TRBJ1-4 . . TRBV10-3 TGTGCCATCAGTGAACAGGAGACGGGTGAAAAACTGTTTTTT CAISEQETGEKLFF
TRBJ1-1 TRBD1 . TRBV7-2 TGTGCCGTAAAGACCGGGACAGTGAACACTGAAGCTTTCTTT CAVKTGTVNTEAFF
TRBJ1-1 . . TRBV6-5 TGTGCCAGTTCAGGGGCCCTGAACACTGAAGCTTTCTTT CASSGALNTEAFF
TRBJ1-4 . . TRBV14 TGTGCCAGCAGCCCGCGGTACGGGTTTAATGAAAAACTGTTTTTT CASSPRYGFNEKLFF
TRBJ1-1 . . TRBV6-4 TGTGCCAGCAGAAGCAACCTCGGACACCTGGGCACTGAAGCTTTCTTT CASRSNLGHLGTEAFF
TRBJ1-5 . few TRBV2 TGTGCCAGCAGTGTGGAGTCGAGCGGGAGCAATCAGCCCCAGCATTTT CASSVESSGSNQPQHF
TRBJ2-1 TRBD2 . TRBV20-1 TGCAGTGCTAGTGGGGGGACTAGCGGGAGTTCTCTCGGTGAGCAGTTCTTC CSASGGTSGSSLGEQFF
TRBJ1-5 TRBD1 . TRBV7-2 TGTGCCAGCAGCTTAGCTGTGACAGGGTTGCAGCCCCAGCATTTT CASSLAVTGLQPQHF
TRBJ1-5 . . TRBV4-1 TGCGCCAGCAGCCGAGGTGAGGGAACGGGGAATCAGCCCCAGCATTTT CASSRGEGTGNQPQHF
TRBJ1-6 TRBD1 . TRBV7-6 TGTGCCAGCAGCTTGCAGGGGGCGGAAAATTCACCCCTCCACTTT CASSLQGAENSPLHF
TRBJ2-3 . . TRBV25-1 TGTGCCAGCAGTGAATCGTTAGCGGACACAGATACGCAGTATTTT CASSESLADTDTQYF
TRBJ1-2 . . TRBV18 TGTGCCAGCTCACCTCACCCACAGGAATCGTATGGCTACACCTTC CASSPHPQESYGYTF
TRBJ1-2 TRBD1 . TRBV27 TGTGCCAGCAGTTTCGACAGGGGGAGGTATGGCTACACCTTC CASSFDRGRYGYTF
TRBJ2-2 . . TRBV12-3/TRBV12-4 TGTGCCACCCAGTTTCTAGACACCGGGGAGCTGTTTTTT CATQFLDTGELFF
TRBJ1-4 . . TRBV2 TGTGCCAGCAGGCAGGGTGAAAAACTGTTTTTT CASRQGEKLFF
TRBJ2-3 TRBD2 . TRBV15 TGTGCCACCAGCAGTTGGGTAGCGGGTGACACAGATACGCAGTATTTT CATSSWVAGDTDTQYF
TRBJ1-6 TRBD1 . TRBV27 TGTGCCAGCAGCTTCTTTGGGACAGGGGATAATTCACCCCTCCACTTT CASSFFGTGDNSPLHF
TRBJ1-1 . once TRBV6-6 TGTGCCAGCGTAGGAGTGAACACTGAAGCTTTCTTT CASVGVNTEAFF
TRBJ2-2 TRBD2 . TRBV6-2/TRBV6-3 TGTGCCAGCAGTTACTTCGCGGGCTCGGGAGGTAGGACCGGGGAGCTGTTTTTT CASSYFAGSGGRTGELFF
TRBJ2-1 TRBD2 . TRBV5-1 TGCGCCAGCAGCCCGACTAGCGGAGGCTCCTACAATGAGCAGTTCTTC CASSPTSGGSYNEQFF